A single sample gave rise to the 2 T cell receptor beta chains below, sequenced in a study of OX40 agonist ivuxolimab in advanced cancers. Assay: immunoSEQ multiplex PCR; the TCRdb copy retains only in-frame clones and omits some. The table has some 80,000 clones, just under 95% seen once. This material consisted of CD4+ or CD8+ T cells sorted from blood, taken in a trial of the OX40 agonist ivuxolimab. The receptors originated from an adult with an advanced solid tumor such as melanoma, head and neck, liver or kidney cancer.

The V gene is TRBV27, the J gene TRBJ1-4; D perhaps matches TRBD1 (6 bases). V was trimmed by 4 bases and J by 5 bases, leaving 14 bases between them. CDR1 and CDR2 from the germline V gene are MNHEY and SMNVEV (reference sequence). The CDR3 has 15 amino acids. This CDR3 reads CASSSETGGNEKLFF. The DNA of the CDR3 is TGTGCCAGCAGTTCCGAGACAGGCGGGAATGAAAAACTGTTTTTT.

As for this clone: The germline gene is not matched at one end of the junction; a read error may be the cause. The rearrangement joins TRBV2 to TRBJ1-2; D perhaps matches TRBD1 (6 bases). The V gene's germline CDR1 is SNHLY and CDR2 FYNNEI. This CDR3 comprises 16 residues. DNA for the CDR3: TGTGCCAGCAGACTAAATACAGGGTCCCTCAACTATGGCTATACCTTC. This codes for CASRLNTGSLNYGYTF.